These 11 T cell receptor beta chains came from one sample sequenced in a study of beta chain features in type 1 diabetes (dated by TCRdb to between 2017 and 2018). Library preparation employed the immunoSEQ multiplex PCR assay. The entire amount of isolated RNA was reverse transcribed using the High Capacity cDNA Reverse Transcription Kit, so the sequenced TCRB transcripts were expressed ones. TCRdb retrieved this table from immuneACCESS and kept in-frame rearrangements only. Not all clones are present; in checked studies, unresolved V genes account for under half, and no reason is known for the remainder. The sample yields roughly 250,000 clones; over 65% were counted once. Clones ranked in the top ten supply 0.053% of the sample. The source material was naive CD4+ T cells from blood. The cell subset or site label, read with the paper, signifies: true naive CD4+ T cells. Every receptor here comes from a man aged 25 to 40 in good health.

Here the CDR3 reads CAWQEYMNTEAFF. The CDR3 DNA reads TGTGCCTGGCAAGAGTACATGAACACTGAAGCTTTCTTT. The genes are TRBV30 and TRBJ1-1; D uncertain. V was pared by 5 bases and J by 0 bases, with 10 bases between. CDR1 is GTSNPN, CDR2 SVGIG, per germline (reference sequence). The CDR3 runs to 13 residues.

The chain recombines TRBV30 with TRBJ2-2; TRBD2 matches 14 bases. V shed 2 bases, J shed 6 bases, and the junction held 5 bases outside the gene matches. This CDR3 contains 16 residues. CDR1 is GTSNPN and CDR2 is SVGIG in the germline V gene (reference sequence). The CDR3 nucleotides are TGTGCCTGGAGTCCGGGACTAGCGGGAGTAGCCGGGGAGCTGTTTTTT. Protein: CAWSPGLAGVAGELFF.

The rearrangement links TRBV15 to TRBJ1-6; D not resolved. V dropped 0 bases and J dropped 7 bases, with 7 bases sitting between them. Germline loops: CDR1 LNHNV, CDR2 YYDKDF (reference sequence). This CDR3 region has 14 residues. The chain's CDR3 is CATSRDPGNSPLHF. The CDR3 bases are TGTGCCACCAGCAGAGACCCCGGGAATTCACCCCTCCACTTT. Filled out from reference TRBV15 and TRBJ1-6, the complete variable domain reads DAMVIQNPRYQVTQFGKPVTLSCSQTLNHNVMYWYQQKSSQAPKLLFHYYDKDFNNEADTPDNFQSRRPNTSFCFLDIRSPGLGDTAMYLCATSRDPGNSPLHFGNGTRLTVT.

This clone was recorded a few times. This chain connects TRBV7-2 to TRBJ2-3; 10 bases agree with TRBD2. Germline V gives CDR1 SGHTA, CDR2 FQGNSA. CDR3 length: 16 amino acids. V lost 8 bases, J lost 3 bases, and 11 bases stayed unmatched. As DNA, the CDR3 is TGTGCCAGCGCCCTCCAGGGACTAGCGCGAACAGATACGCAGTATTTT. Its protein is CASALQGLARTDTQYF.

The rearrangement uses TRBV14 and TRBJ2-1; 10 bases map to TRBD2. Germline V gene sequence: CDR1 SGHDN, CDR2 FVKESK. Trimming took 8 bases from V and 7 from J; bases not matched to a gene: 11. There are 15 residues in the CDR3. Here the CDR3 DNA reads TGTGCCAGCTGTAAAGCGGGAGGGCCAGAGAATGAGCAGTTCTTC. Amino acids: CASCKAGGPENEQFF.

On this clone itself: This specimen includes other DNA sequences encoding the same CDR3. The chain couples TRBV18 to TRBJ2-3; D call uncertain. The length of the CDR3 is 13 residues. The V gene's germline CDR1 is KGHSH and CDR2 LQKENI. V was pared by 3 bases and J by 5 bases, with 9 bases between. This CDR3 is CASSPPGGDTQYF. As DNA, the CDR3 is TGTGCCAGCTCACCCCCAGGTGGAGATACGCAGTATTTT.

The CDR3 sequence: CASSLIGLAGTDTQYF. The CDR3 nucleotides read TGTGCCAGCAGCTTGATAGGACTAGCGGGCACAGATACGCAGTATTTT. The genes are TRBV7-9 and TRBJ2-3, with 10 bases lining up with TRBD2. V lost 3 bases, J lost 1 base, and 4 bases stayed unmatched. The germline gives CDR1 SEHNR, CDR2 FQNEAQ (reference sequence). CDR3 length: 16 residues.

The chain is built from TRBV27 and TRBJ2-6, with 10 nucleotides matching TRBD1. Germline lookup yields CDR1 MNHEY and CDR2 SMNVEV (reference sequence). This CDR3 spans 18 amino acids. The V gene end was trimmed by 5 bases and the J gene end by 3 bases; junction bases not matched to a gene: 10. The CDR3 DNA follows: TGTGCCAGCAGTCCAATCCACGGGACAGGGGTTGGGGCCAACGTCCTGACTTTC. Translating it yields CASSPIHGTGVGANVLTF.

A few counts support this clone. The chain couples TRBV5-1 to TRBJ2-3, with a tentative D call TRBD2 (6 bases). The CDR3 runs to 15 residues. V shed 4 bases and J shed 2 bases, with 14 bases lying between them. In germline, CDR1 is SGHRS, CDR2 YFSETQ. The DNA for the CDR3 is TGCGCCAGCAGCCTGACTAGGAAACCCACAGATACGCAGTATTTT. Its protein product is CASSLTRKPTDTQYF.

This rearrangement joins TRBV29-1 to TRBJ2-1; D gene unclear. The length of the CDR3 is 12 residues. V lost 1 base and J lost 5, with 6 bases in between. Germline V gene lookup returns CDR1 SQVTM and CDR2 ANQGSEA. CDR3: CSVEGIDNEQFF. CDR3 DNA: TGCAGCGTTGAAGGGATCGACAATGAGCAGTTCTTC.

V gene TRBV10-3 combines with J gene TRBJ2-3, with D perhaps being TRBD1 or TRBD2 (6 bases each). Trimming left V 11 bases short and J 4 bases short, with 16 bases between. The CDR3 totals 13 residues. The germline V gene has CDR1 ENHRY and CDR2 SYGVKD. The CDR3 loop is CASQAGEADTQYF. CDR3 nucleotide sequence: TGTGCCTCACAGGCAGGGGAGGCAGATACGCAGTATTTT.